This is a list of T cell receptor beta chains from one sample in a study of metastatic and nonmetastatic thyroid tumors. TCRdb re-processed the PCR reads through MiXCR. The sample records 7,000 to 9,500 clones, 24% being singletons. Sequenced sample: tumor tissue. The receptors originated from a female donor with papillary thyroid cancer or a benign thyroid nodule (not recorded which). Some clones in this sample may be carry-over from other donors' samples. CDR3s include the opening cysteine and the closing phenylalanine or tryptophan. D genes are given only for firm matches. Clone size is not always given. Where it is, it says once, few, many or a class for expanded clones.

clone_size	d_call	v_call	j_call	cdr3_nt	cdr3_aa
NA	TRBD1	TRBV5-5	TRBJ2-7	TGTGCCAGCAGCTTGATCGGACAGGGTGGGTACGAGCAGTACTTC	CASSLIGQGGYEQYF
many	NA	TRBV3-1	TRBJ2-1	TGTGCCAGCAGCCAAGACCAAGCTAGCGAGAGCTCCTACAATGAGCAGTTCTTC	CASSQDQASESSYNEQFF
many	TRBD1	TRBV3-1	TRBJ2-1	TGTGCCAGCAGCCAAGCGACAGGGGGCCCCTACAATGAGCAGTTCTTC	CASSQATGGPYNEQFF
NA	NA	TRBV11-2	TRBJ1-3	TGTGCCAGCAGACAGACGGGTGCGGGAAACACCATATATTTT	CASRQTGAGNTIYF
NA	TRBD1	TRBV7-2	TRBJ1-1	TGTGCCAGCAGCTTACTACAGGGGGCGAAGACTGAAGCTTTCTTT	CASSLLQGAKTEAFF
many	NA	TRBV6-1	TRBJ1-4	TGTGCCAGCAGTGATTCAACTAATGAAAAACTGTTTTTT	CASSDSTNEKLFF
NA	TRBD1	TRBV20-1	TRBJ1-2	TGCAGTGCTAGGGACAGGGAAAGCTATGGCTACACCTTC	CSARDRESYGYTF
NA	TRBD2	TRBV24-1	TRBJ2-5	TGTGCCACCAACCGATCCACTAGCGGAGGGGACTACAACGAGCAGTTATTC	CATNRSTSGGDYNEQLF
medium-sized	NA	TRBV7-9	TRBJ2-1	TGTGCCAGCAGCTTAGGGGGTCACAATGAGCAGTTCTTC	CASSLGGHNEQFF
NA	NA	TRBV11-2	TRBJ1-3	TGTTCCAGCAGCTTTGGGTATGGAGCAAACACCATATATTTT	CSSSFGYGANTIYF
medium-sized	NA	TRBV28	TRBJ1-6	TGTGCCAGCAGTTATCTGGGGGGAAATTCACCCCTCCACTTT	CASSYLGGNSPLHF
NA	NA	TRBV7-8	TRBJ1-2	TGTGTCAGCAGCGGTGGCCAGTATGGCTACACCTTC	CVSSGGQYGYTF
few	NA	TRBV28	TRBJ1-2	TGTGCCAGCAGTTTAGGTGGGGAAGGGGGCTACACCTTC	CASSLGGEGGYTF
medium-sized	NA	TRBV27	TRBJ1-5	TGTGCCAGCAGTTCGACCGGGGGGTTTGCAGGTCCTTCCCAGCCCCAGCATTTT	CASSSTGGFAGPSQPQHF
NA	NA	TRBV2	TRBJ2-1	TGTGCCAGCAGTGCGGAACGGGGAAATAAGCAGTTCTTC	CASSAERGNKQFF
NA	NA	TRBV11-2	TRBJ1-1	TGTGCCAGCAGCTTAGCCGGGGGCAGGAACACTGAAGCTTTCTTT	CASSLAGGRNTEAFF